The 25 T cell receptor beta chains below all came from one sample that was sequenced in a study of beta chain features in type 1 diabetes. These TCRs are of unknown antigen specificity. Isolated RNA was reverse transcribed in full, so expressed TCRB transcripts were sequenced. Libraries were prepared by immunoSEQ multiplex PCR; TCRdb keeps only in-frame clonotypes and omits some of them. The sample consists of under 350,000 clones, around 22% of them appearing once. Findings of the study overall: Shortening that was moderate but significant affected the TCRB CDR3s of Type 1 diabetes patients in all four CD4+ subsets.

The specimen sequenced was naive CD4+ T cells from blood. The origin of the receptors is a woman in her 30s with type 1 diabetes.

The chain joins TRBV5-4 to TRBJ1-1; D perhaps matches TRBD1 (6 bases). The V gene's germline CDR1 is SGHNT and CDR2 YYREEE (reference sequence). CDR3 length: 14 residues. V was clipped by 1 base and J by 5 bases, with 12 bases between them. The DNA of the CDR3 is TGTGCCAGCAGCTTGCAGGGGAGGGGTACTGAAGCTTTCTTT. It codes for CASSLQGRGTEAFF.

This clone occurred a few times. This chain connects TRBV29-1 to TRBJ2-1; D gene uncertain. Germline CDR1 and CDR2: SQVTM and ANQGSEA. The CDR3 is made up of 13 amino acids. The V and J ends lost 2 bases and 8 bases respectively, with 13 bases between them. The CDR3 coding sequence is TGCAGCGTTGAATTTAGAGAGGTGGATGAGCAGTTCTTC. As protein: CSVEFREVDEQFF.

The sample holds a few counts of this clone. J is TRBJ1-1 and V is TRBV5-4, with D possibly matching TRBD1 (6 bases). The CDR3 runs 15 residues. V dropped 4 bases and J dropped 1 base, with 14 bases sitting between them. Germline lookup yields CDR1 SGHNT and CDR2 YYREEE (reference sequence). In nucleotides, the CDR3 is TGTGCCAGCAGCCCCGGACAGCGTGGGAACACTGAAGCTTTCTTT. Protein: CASSPGQRGNTEAFF.

This clone was counted a few times. The chain employs TRBV28 and TRBJ1-2, with a tentative D call TRBD1 (6 bases). V was shortened by 7 bases and J by 11 bases, with 14 bases between the two germline ends. The CDR3 has 11 residues. Germline values: CDR1 MDHEN, CDR2 SYDVKM. As DNA, the CDR3 is TGTGCCAGCACTACGTTACAGGGATACACCTTC. It is translated as CASTTLQGYTF.

The chain carries TRBV9 and TRBJ2-2; weak D call: TRBD1 (5 bases). The CDR3 sequence is 13 residues long. Germline V gene sequence: CDR1 SGDLS, CDR2 YYNGEE. Trimming removed 8 bases at V and 2 bases at J, with 10 bases between. CDR3 nucleotide sequence: TGTGCCAGTCAGACAGAAAACACCGGGGAGCTGTTTTTT. This sequence encodes CASQTENTGELFF.

The V gene is TRBV4-2, the J gene TRBJ2-5, with D unclear. The V end lost 1 base, the J end lost 4 bases, and 13 bases lay between the germline ends. CDR1 is LGHNA, CDR2 YNFKEQ, per germline. This CDR3 is 15 amino acids long. In nucleotides, the CDR3 is TGTGCCAGCAGCCAAGTTGGTGGCTCACCAGAGACCCAGTACTTC. The encoded protein is CASSQVGGSPETQYF.

This clone has just a few counts. The chain carries TRBV7-3 and TRBJ2-1; D gene ambiguous. The CDR3 totals 14 residues. Germline V gene data show CDR1 as SGHTA and CDR2 as FQGTGA. The V gene lost 6 bases and the J gene lost 0 bases, with 9 bases spanning the gap. Written as DNA, the CDR3 is TGTGCCAGCAGTCAAACGAGCTCCTACAATGAGCAGTTCTTC. Protein sequence: CASSQTSSYNEQFF. Looking up the rest from reference TRBV7-3 and TRBJ2-1 gives the full variable domain: GAGVSQTPSNKVTEKGKYVELRCDPISGHTALYWYRQSLGQGPEFLIYFQGTGAADDSGLPNDRFFAVRPEGSVSTLKIQRTERGDSAVYLCASSQTSSYNEQFFGPGTRLTVL.

V gene TRBV2 combines with J gene TRBJ2-2; D is undetermined. CDR1 SNHLY and CDR2 FYNNEI come from the germline V gene. V was pared by 3 bases and J by 5 bases, with 7 bases between. CDR3 size: 13 residues. The CDR3 loop is CASSDELTGELFF. The CDR3 bases are TGTGCCAGCAGTGACGAGTTAACCGGGGAGCTGTTTTTT.

The V and J genes are TRBV7-9 and TRBJ1-5, with unresolved D. The CDR3 totals 14 residues. The germline V and J ends were trimmed by 4 bases and 6 bases, with 13 bases remaining between them. Germline CDR1 is SEHNR and CDR2 is FQNEAQ (reference sequence). This chain's CDR3 is CASSSARAGQPQHF. In nucleotides, the CDR3 is TGTGCCAGCAGCTCCGCAAGGGCGGGTCAGCCCCAGCATTTT.

This clone was counted a few times. The chain has TRBV19 and TRBJ2-1, with no clear D. Germline V gene lookup returns CDR1 LNHDA and CDR2 SQIVND (reference sequence). V was trimmed by 5 bases and J by 7 bases, leaving 6 bases between them. The CDR3 spans 11 residues. The CDR3 region has the DNA TGTGCCAGTAGTCTTTCGAATGAGCAGTTCTTC. Translating it yields CASSLSNEQFF.

This chain links TRBV7-9 with TRBJ2-1; 13 bases map to TRBD2. J lost 9 bases, V lost 3 bases, and 8 bases had no gene match. Germline V gene lookup returns CDR1 SEHNR and CDR2 FQNEAQ (reference sequence). The CDR3 is 16 amino acids. The CDR3, as DNA: TGTGCCAGCAGCTTCGACCCGGGACTAGCGGGAAGTGAGCAGTTCTTC. Amino acid sequence: CASSFDPGLAGSEQFF.

The chain has TRBV7-9 and TRBJ2-2; possibly TRBD2 for D (5 bases). There are 12 residues in the CDR3. V shed 10 bases and J shed 4 bases, with 10 bases lying between them. CDR1 and CDR2 (germline): SEHNR, FQNEAQ (reference sequence). The CDR3 region is CANPAGTGELFF. The CDR3 coding sequence is TGTGCCAACCCCGCGGGCACCGGGGAGCTGTTTTTT.

The CDR3 spells CASSIGPRAYEQYF. The CDR3 coding sequence is TGTGCCAGTAGTATTGGGCCGAGAGCCTACGAGCAGTACTTC. The chain uses TRBV19 and TRBJ2-7; D gene unclear. CDR3 length: 14 amino acids. Trimming stripped 3 bases from V and 2 bases from J, with 11 bases between. Germline V CDR1 and CDR2: LNHDA, SQIVND (reference sequence). Supplemented by reference TRBV19 and TRBJ2-7, the full variable domain reads DGGITQSPKYLFRKEGQNVTLSCEQNLNHDAMYWYRQDPGQGLRLIYYSQIVNDFQKGDIAEGYSVSREKKESFPLTVTSAQKNPTAFYLCASSIGPRAYEQYFGPGTRLTVT.

This sequence joins TRBV4-1 and TRBJ2-1; D is perhaps TRBD2 (6 bases). The germline V and J ends were trimmed by 0 bases and 3 bases, with 9 bases remaining between them. CDR1 and CDR2 from the germline V gene are MGHRA and YSYEKL. The CDR3 has 15 amino acids. CDR3 sequence (DNA): TGCGCCAGCAGCCAAGATACGGGAGTCTACAATGAGCAGTTCTTC. It is translated as CASSQDTGVYNEQFF.

The V call is TRBV7-9, the J call TRBJ1-5; D might be TRBD1 (5 bases). Germline-derived CDR1 and CDR2 are SEHNR and FQNEAQ (reference sequence). With 7 bases removed from V and 1 base from J, the gap between germline ends came to 11 bases. The CDR3 has 14 amino acids. The chain's CDR3 is CASTVPGSNQPQHF. CDR3 in DNA: TGTGCCAGCACGGTACCAGGGAGCAATCAGCCCCAGCATTTT.

The chain carries TRBV9 and TRBJ2-5, with D unclear. Germline-derived CDR1 and CDR2 are SGDLS and YYNGEE. CDR3 length: 15 residues. Trimming removed 0 bases from V and 4 bases from J, with 13 bases in between. The CDR3: CASSVGNGWVETQYF. In DNA form, the CDR3 reads TGTGCCAGCAGCGTAGGTAACGGGTGGGTAGAGACCCAGTACTTC.

The CDR3 spells CASRDRDPGGYTF. CDR3 in DNA: TGTGCCAGCAGAGACAGGGACCCGGGTGGCTACACCTTC. The chain couples TRBV2 to TRBJ1-2; 7 nucleotides agree with TRBD1. With V trimmed by 6 bases and J by 7 bases, 8 bases remained unmatched. The germline V gene has CDR1 SNHLY and CDR2 FYNNEI. The CDR3 consists of 13 residues.

This chain's CDR3 is CASSPLGTAAKNIQYF. In DNA, the CDR3 is TGCGCCAGCAGCCCTCTCGGGACAGCAGCCAAAAACATTCAGTACTTC. The chain joins TRBV5-1 to TRBJ2-4; 7 nucleotides match TRBD1. CDR1 is SGHRS, CDR2 YFSETQ, per germline. The CDR3 extends over 16 amino acids. Trimming took 4 bases from V and 0 from J; bases not matched to a gene: 7.

This CDR3 is CALAGEWTQYF. The DNA of the CDR3 is TGTGCACTAGCGGGAGAGTGGACCCAGTACTTC. The chain has TRBV30 and TRBJ2-5, with TRBD2 matching 11 bases. Looked up from germline, CDR1 is GTSNPN and CDR2 is SVGIG (reference sequence). The CDR3 length is 11 residues.

The chain couples TRBV4-1 to TRBJ2-3; 13 bases are a match to TRBD2. After removal of 5 bases from V and 6 bases from J, the junction contained 11 bases not matched to a gene. The CDR3 loop spans 17 amino acids. Germline V gives CDR1 MGHRA, CDR2 YSYEKL. CDR3 sequence reads: CASSSRLAGGEYDTQYF. The DNA for the CDR3 is TGCGCCAGCAGCTCTCGACTAGCGGGAGGTGAATATGATACGCAGTATTTT.

This clone showed up just a few times. The genes are TRBV15 and TRBJ1-5; TRBD1 matches 8 bases. Germline CDR1 is LNHNV and CDR2 is YYDKDF (reference sequence). The CDR3 is made up of 15 amino acids. V was pared by 0 bases and J by 11 bases, with 9 bases of the junction left unmatched. The CDR3 sequence is CATSRDLGQAMAQHF. In nucleotides, the CDR3 is TGTGCCACCAGCAGAGATCTGGGACAGGCTATGGCCCAGCATTTT.

This clone occurred a few times. The chain has TRBV18 and TRBJ2-1; TRBD1 matches 8 bases. J lost 1 base, V lost 4 bases, and 3 bases had no gene match. This CDR3 is built from 15 residues. Germline CDR1 reads KGHSH; CDR2 reads LQKENI. The DNA of the CDR3 is TGTGCCAGCTCACAGACAGGGGATTCCTACAATGAGCAGTTCTTC. It codes for CASSQTGDSYNEQFF.

A few counts support this clone. The V and J genes are TRBV29-1 and TRBJ2-2; D is unclear. The CDR3 has 13 amino acids. The germline CDR1 and CDR2 sequences are SQVTM and ANQGSEA. V was trimmed by 1 base and J by 7 bases, leaving 10 bases between them. CDR3 region: CSVEARSSGELFF. The DNA of the CDR3 is TGCAGCGTTGAAGCGCGATCAAGCGGGGAGCTGTTTTTT.

V usage is TRBV9 and J usage is TRBJ1-2; TRBD1 is a possible D gene (5 bases). Germline CDR1 SGDLS, CDR2 YYNGEE. The CDR3 consists of 14 residues. The V end lost 3 bases, the J end lost 6 bases, and 15 bases lay between the germline ends. CDR3 sequence: CASSGHRFVDGYTF. CDR3 sequence (DNA): TGTGCCAGCAGCGGACACAGGTTTGTGGATGGCTACACCTTC.

CDR3 DNA sequence: TGTGCCAGCTCACCCATGGACAGGGCGGACGAGCAGTACTTC. Protein: CASSPMDRADEQYF. The chain recombines TRBV18 with TRBJ2-7; 8 bases line up with TRBD1. The CDR3 is made up of 14 amino acids. The ends lost 3 bases at V and 5 bases at J; junction bases unmatched: 6. From germline, CDR1 is KGHSH and CDR2 LQKENI.